The T cell receptor (beta chain) under discussion was sequenced for a study of blood T cell repertoires in COVID-19. In the study overall: The study drew acute and convalescent COVID-19 samples from the United States, Italy and Spain. PBMCs, B-cell-depleted T cells, or T cells were the source of the cDNA or gDNA that made up the material.

This CDR3 contains 13 residues. J gave up 6 bases and V 7 bases, and 8 bases lay outside the gene matches. Germline CDR1 is LNHDA and CDR2 is SQIVND (reference sequence). In the original processing: The authors estimated nucleated cell counts from reference gene primer amplification. Profiled with immunoSEQ multiplex PCR; TCRdb holds only in-frame clones, not every one. V, J and clone size are those of that table, while D and trimming were read from the DNA. The sample contains approximately 90,000 clones, approximately 89% of which appear only once. The specimen was peripheral blood. The clonotype comes from a human donor with acute or convalescent COVID-19. The donor label of this sample is uncertain. V and J are TRBV19 and TRBJ2-7, with TRBD1 matching over 8 bases. For the CDR3, the DNA is TGTGCCAGTACTCATCCAACAGGGGGCGAGCAGTACTTC. It is translated as CASTHPTGGEQYF.